The 21 T cell receptor beta chains reported below all come from one sample, sequenced in a study of memory CD4+ T cells and cytomegalovirus serostatus. The sort gate was single viable CD3+CD4+CD8-CD45RO+ cells for memory CD4+ T cells. Method: immunoSEQ multiplex PCR; TCRdb's copy keeps in-frame clones and lacks some. The table lists 85,000 to 100,000 clones, 80% of them singletons, with less than 4% in the top ten. Sample: memory CD4+ T cells from blood. The origin of the receptors is an adult in good health and CMV-seropositive.

The genes are TRBV6-5 and TRBJ1-5; weak D call: TRBD1 (6 bases). Between the trimmed V and J ends, which lost 4 bases and 6 bases, there was a span of 10 bases. This CDR3 region has 13 residues. Germline CDR1 MNHEY, CDR2 SVGAGI. In nucleotides, the CDR3 is TGTGCCAGCAGTTTACAGGGCACTCAGCCCCAGCATTTT. Amino acid sequence: CASSLQGTQPQHF.

In its sample, this clone was seen a few times. The chain recombines TRBV10-3 with TRBJ1-4; 9 bases match TRBD1. The CDR3 is made up of 15 amino acids. Trimming took 3 bases from V and 8 from J; bases not matched to a gene: 7. Germline V gene lookup returns CDR1 ENHRY and CDR2 SYGVKD. CDR3 protein: CAISDGTGSEEKLFF. For the CDR3, the DNA is TGTGCCATCAGTGACGGGACAGGGTCTGAAGAAAAACTGTTTTTT.

This clone occurred once. The CDR3 here is CSARGPETQYF. CDR3 sequence (DNA): TGCAGTGCTAGAGGGCCGGAGACCCAGTACTTC. This chain links TRBV20-1 with TRBJ2-5; D is unresolved. Trimming cost V 1 base and J 5 bases, with 5 bases left between them. Germline CDR1 is DFQATT and CDR2 is SNEGSKA (reference sequence). The CDR3 loop spans 11 amino acids.

The J gene is TRBJ2-5, the V gene TRBV5-1; D tentatively reads TRBD1 or TRBD2 (5 bases each). Germline V gives CDR1 SGHRS, CDR2 YFSETQ. V was shortened by 3 bases and J by 1 base, with 7 bases between the two germline ends. This CDR3 has 13 residues. CDR3 in DNA: TGCGCCAGCAGCTATGGGACCCAAGAGACCCAGTACTTC. As protein: CASSYGTQETQYF.

V usage is TRBV5-4 and J usage is TRBJ2-1; 8 nucleotides agree with TRBD1. Germline CDR1 SGHNT, CDR2 YYREEE (reference sequence). This CDR3 has 15 amino acids. V shed 2 bases and J 4 bases; nucleotides not matched to a gene: 5. The CDR3 region has the DNA TGTGCCAGCAGCTTCAGACAGGGGACGTACAATGAGCAGTTCTTC. Translation: CASSFRQGTYNEQFF.

The sample holds one count of this clone. The chain employs TRBV5-8 and TRBJ2-5; 13 bases are shared with TRBD2. Germline CDR1 is SGHTS and CDR2 is YDEGEE. Trimming removed 4 bases from V and 0 bases from J; junction bases left unmatched: 6. The CDR3 spans 17 residues. The CDR3 sequence: CASSPGLAGVNQETQYF. The DNA of the CDR3 is TGTGCCAGCAGCCCTGGACTAGCGGGAGTAAACCAAGAGACCCAGTACTTC. Variable domain in full (rest from reference TRBV5-8 and TRBJ2-5): EAGVTQSPTHLIKTRGQQATLRCSPISGHTSVYWYQQALGLGLQFLLWYDEGEERNRGNFPPRFSGRQFPNYSSELNVNALELEDSALYLCASSPGLAGVNQETQYFGPGTRLLVL.

The chain combines TRBV19 with TRBJ1-5, with TRBD1 as a possible D gene (5 bases). Trimming pared 0 bases from V and 4 bases from J, leaving 19 bases between. This CDR3 has 18 amino acids. The germline V gene encodes CDR1 LNHDA and CDR2 SQIVND (reference sequence). In DNA form, the CDR3 reads TGTGCCAGTAGTATAGATAGCCCCGTTCTGAGGGGAAATCAGCCCCAGCATTTT. It codes for CASSIDSPVLRGNQPQHF.

The CDR3 nucleotides are TGTGCCTTGGGAGGCGGGGGTCTGGTCTATGGCTACACCTTC. It yields the protein CALGGGGLVYGYTF. This sequence joins TRBV30 and TRBJ1-2; the D gene is possibly TRBD1 (5 bases). This CDR3 comprises 14 residues. V lost 7 bases, J lost 4 bases, and 19 bases lay in between. Germline CDR1 reads GTSNPN; CDR2 reads SVGIG (reference sequence).

The J gene is TRBJ1-2, the V gene TRBV25-1; TRBD1 matches 9 bases. The CDR3 is 15 amino acids. Looked up from germline, CDR1 is MGHDK and CDR2 is SYGVNS. Trimming at V came to 6 bases and at J to 1 base, leaving 6 bases not matched to a gene. CDR3 in DNA: TGTGCCAGCAGCCAGACGGGACAGGGTAACTATGGCTACACCTTC. Amino acid sequence: CASSQTGQGNYGYTF.

This clone was found once. The gene calls are TRBV10-2 and TRBJ1-2; D is ambiguous. The CDR3 has 13 amino acids. The V end lost 8 bases, the J end lost 0 bases, and 10 bases lay between the germline ends. Germline assignment: CDR1 WSHSY and CDR2 SAAADI. The CDR3 region is CASHRGTNYGYTF. CDR3 DNA sequence: TGCGCCAGCCACCGAGGGACTAACTATGGCTACACCTTC.

In this sample, this clone turned up once. This chain links TRBV27 with TRBJ1-5; D is unclear. V lost 5 bases and J 0 bases, leaving 14 bases between the germline ends. The CDR3 extends over 16 amino acids. Germline CDR1 reads MNHEY; CDR2 reads SMNVEV (reference sequence). The CDR3 region has the DNA TGTGCCAGCAGTGGTGGTGAGGCCTATAGCAATCAGCCCCAGCATTTT. Encoded protein: CASSGGEAYSNQPQHF.

CDR3 nucleotide sequence: TGCGCCAGCAGCCAAGGGGCTACTAGGGCCCCCGGGGAGCTGTTTTTT. It is translated as CASSQGATRAPGELFF. This chain joins TRBV4-3 and TRBJ2-2, with a weak D call TRBD2 (5 bases). From germline, CDR1 is LGHNA and CDR2 YSLEER. Deletions cut 1 base from V and 6 bases from J, with 15 bases between. The CDR3 consists of 16 residues.

This clone was seen once. The chain recombines TRBV15 with TRBJ2-7, with 11 bases aligning to TRBD1. V gave up 0 bases and J gave up 7 bases; unmatched junction bases: 8. The CDR3 length is 16 residues. In germline, CDR1 is LNHNV, CDR2 YYDKDF (reference sequence). CDR3 sequence reads: CATSRDTGTGGWEQYF. Here the CDR3 DNA reads TGTGCCACCAGCAGAGATACCGGGACAGGGGGGTGGGAGCAGTACTTC.

This clone showed up just a few times. The rearrangement joins TRBV10-3 to TRBJ2-7; D remains unclear. The CDR3 is 14 amino acids. Looked up from germline, CDR1 is ENHRY and CDR2 is SYGVKD. Trimming took 0 bases from V and 5 from J, leaving 11 bases between them. The DNA for the CDR3 is TGTGCCATCAGTGAGTCACGTTCTCGGGACGAGCAGTACTTC. Its translation: CAISESRSRDEQYF.

The rearrangement uses TRBV6-5 and TRBJ1-3, with D tentatively TRBD1 (5 bases). Germline V gene sequence: CDR1 MNHEY, CDR2 SVGAGI. The CDR3 totals 15 residues. V shed 5 bases and J shed 0 bases, with 11 bases lying between them. CDR3 protein: CASSVWGNSGNTIYF. CDR3 in DNA: TGTGCCAGCAGTGTTTGGGGGAACTCTGGAAACACCATATATTTT.

The genes are TRBV7-9 and TRBJ2-3; unclear D gene. The CDR3 is 13 residues long. With 1 base removed from V and 6 bases from J, the gap between germline ends came to 8 bases. CDR1 and CDR2 (germline): SEHNR, FQNEAQ (reference sequence). The CDR3 nucleotides read TGTGCCAGCAGCTTAGGAGCGCGGGATACGCAGTATTTT. Protein: CASSLGARDTQYF.

The CDR3 spells CASSSQDRGEQYF. DNA for the CDR3: TGTGCCAGCAGTTCCCAGGACAGGGGCGAGCAGTACTTC. This chain uses TRBV28 with TRBJ2-7; the match to TRBD1 covers 9 bases. Trimming at V came to 4 bases and at J to 6 bases, leaving 4 bases not matched to a gene. The CDR3 sequence is 13 residues long. Germline V gene data show CDR1 as MDHEN and CDR2 as SYDVKM.

This chain uses TRBV29-1 with TRBJ2-2, with 8 bases that match TRBD2. The CDR3 extends over 15 amino acids. In germline, CDR1 is SQVTM, CDR2 ANQGSEA. The V segment lost 7 bases and the J segment 4 bases; nucleotides outside the gene matches: 11. The DNA of the CDR3 is TGCAGCGCTCCATTTGGGACTAGTTCCACCGGGGAGCTGTTTTTT. It yields the protein CSAPFGTSSTGELFF.

Written as DNA, the CDR3 is TGTGCCAGCAGTCCTAGCGGGAGGGCCTTCACAGATACGCAGTATTTT. This translates into CASSPSGRAFTDTQYF. The gene calls are TRBV28 and TRBJ2-3; 12 bases align to TRBD2. Germline lookup yields CDR1 MDHEN and CDR2 SYDVKM. The CDR3 consists of 16 residues. The V and J ends lost 5 bases and 2 bases, in that order; junction bases with no gene match: 5.

V and J are TRBV30 and TRBJ2-6; 8 bases are shared with TRBD2. This CDR3 is built from 17 residues. The germline V gene has CDR1 GTSNPN and CDR2 SVGIG (reference sequence). V was pared by 4 bases and J by 1 base, with 9 bases of the junction left unmatched. Written as DNA, the CDR3 is TGTGCCTGGAACCTCCCGGGACTAGTTTCTGGGGCCAACGTCCTGACTTTC. Encoded protein: CAWNLPGLVSGANVLTF.

This rearrangement joins TRBV7-9 to TRBJ2-5; D is uncertain. Germline CDR1 reads SEHNR; CDR2 reads FQNEAQ (reference sequence). The CDR3 has 12 residues. Trimming removed 5 bases from V and 5 bases from J, with 9 bases in between. This CDR3 is CASSINFETQYF. As DNA, the CDR3 is TGTGCCAGCAGCATAAATTTTGAGACCCAGTACTTC.